One sample yielded the 25 T cell receptor beta chains listed below, sequenced in a study of blood T cell repertoires in COVID-19. Clones were sequenced by immunoSEQ multiplex PCR, and TCRdb holds only the in-frame ones, with some missing. The sample yields around 250,000 clones, 82% seen once. Sequenced: peripheral blood. These receptors were obtained from a woman older than 75 with acute or convalescent COVID-19.

The genes are TRBV11-1 and TRBJ1-2; D gene unclear. Germline CDR1 and CDR2: SGHAT and FQDESV (reference sequence). This CDR3 spans 16 amino acids. Trimming pared 5 bases from V and 0 bases from J, leaving 16 bases between. This chain's CDR3 is CASSAAGRISNYGYTF. CDR3 in DNA: TGTGCCAGCAGCGCCGCCGGTCGAATTTCTAACTATGGCTACACCTTC.

The chain carries TRBV5-1 and TRBJ2-3, with 10 positions matching TRBD2. The CDR3 is 18 amino acids. V dropped 3 bases and J dropped 0; count of bases not matched to a gene: 10. Germline CDR1 SGHRS, CDR2 YFSETQ. CDR3 in DNA: TGCGCCAGCAGCTCATTAGCGGGGGGTAATTCTAGCACAGATACGCAGTATTTT. It specifies CASSSLAGGNSSTDTQYF. The whole variable domain, remainder taken from reference TRBV5-1 and TRBJ2-3, is KAGVTQTPRYLIKTRGQQVTLSCSPISGHRSVSWYQQTPGQGLQFLFEYFSETQRNKGNFPGRFSGRQFSNSRSEMNVSTLELGDSALYLCASSSLAGGNSSTDTQYFGPGTRLTVL.

This clone was counted a few times. The genes are TRBV2 and TRBJ1-3; D unclear. CDR3 size: 14 residues. Deletions cut 6 bases from V and 3 bases from J, with 12 bases between. Germline V gene lookup returns CDR1 SNHLY and CDR2 FYNNEI. The CDR3 DNA follows: TGTGCCAGCAGGTCCTCGACGGGTGGAAACACCATATATTTT. Amino acid sequence: CASRSSTGGNTIYF.

This chain connects TRBV5-1 to TRBJ1-3, with D possibly being TRBD1 (6 bases). Trimming took off 0 bases at V and 2 bases at J, with 9 bases between the two ends. The CDR3 is 15 residues long. The germline V gene has CDR1 SGHRS and CDR2 YFSETQ. CDR3 bases: TGCGCCAGCAGCTTGGACGGACAGACTGGAAACACCATATATTTT. It specifies CASSLDGQTGNTIYF.

This chain uses TRBV5-1 with TRBJ2-1, with 7 bases fitting TRBD2. Germline V CDR1 and CDR2: SGHRS, YFSETQ. The CDR3 extends over 16 amino acids. The trim removed 1 base at V and 1 base at J, leaving 5 bases unmatched. Here the CDR3 reads CASSLLSGRSYNEQFF. The CDR3 DNA is TGCGCCAGCAGCTTGCTGTCCGGGAGGTCCTACAATGAGCAGTTCTTC.

This chain uses TRBV7-9 with TRBJ1-4; the D gene is possibly TRBD1 (6 bases). Trimming shortened V by 5 bases and J by 7 bases, and 17 bases separated the two germline ends. Germline V gene data show CDR1 as SEHNR and CDR2 as FQNEAQ (reference sequence). This CDR3 region has 15 residues. The CDR3 reads CASSPTGGQGEKLFF. CDR3 DNA sequence: TGTGCCAGCAGCCCCACCGGGGGGCAGGGTGAAAAACTGTTTTTT.

V is TRBV4-1 and J is TRBJ2-1, with 10 bases identical to TRBD1. The V segment lost 3 bases and the J segment 2 bases; nucleotides outside the gene matches: 1. The V gene's germline CDR1 is MGHRA and CDR2 YSYEKL. The CDR3 consists of 15 residues. The CDR3 reads CASSHGQGAYNEQFF. CDR3 coding DNA: TGCGCCAGCAGCCACGGACAGGGGGCCTACAATGAGCAGTTCTTC.

In this sample, this clone turned up a few times. CDR3 loop: CASEDSKYGYTF. DNA of the CDR3: TGTGCCAGTGAAGACAGCAAGTATGGCTACACCTTC. This chain connects TRBV19 to TRBJ1-2, with D perhaps matching TRBD1 (5 bases). Germline V lookup: CDR1 LNHDA, CDR2 SQIVND (reference sequence). The CDR3 is 12 residues long. Trimming pared 8 bases from V and 5 bases from J, leaving 12 bases between. Variable domain in full (rest from reference TRBV19 and TRBJ1-2): DGGITQSPKYLFRKEGQNVTLSCEQNLNHDAMYWYRQDPGQGLRLIYYSQIVNDFQKGDIAEGYSVSREKKESFPLTVTSAQKNPTAFYLCASEDSKYGYTFGSGTRLTVV.

The CDR3 bases are TGTGCCAGCAGCCCCGACAGGGGGCGAGAGACCCAGTACTTC. Translation: CASSPDRGRETQYF. The J gene is TRBJ2-5, the V gene TRBV7-2, with 10 bases that match TRBD1. The CDR3 has 14 residues. V shed 5 bases and J 4 bases; nucleotides not matched to a gene: 4. Germline lookup yields CDR1 SGHTA and CDR2 FQGNSA.

The J gene is TRBJ2-1, the V gene TRBV29-1; no clear D gene. V lost 0 bases to trimming and J lost 12 bases, with 9 bases between them. The CDR3 length is 11 residues. The germline gives CDR1 SQVTM, CDR2 ANQGSEA. CDR3 sequence (DNA): TGCAGCGTTGAAGAGAGAGCTAGGCAGTTCTTC. As protein: CSVEERARQFF.

This chain connects TRBV29-1 to TRBJ2-3; the match to TRBD1 covers 8 bases. J gave up 1 base and V 6 bases, and 6 bases lay outside the gene matches. CDR3 size: 14 residues. Germline V gene sequence: CDR1 SQVTM, CDR2 ANQGSEA. This chain's CDR3 is CSVRTGYGTDTQYF. The CDR3, as DNA: TGCAGCGTAAGGACAGGGTATGGCACAGATACGCAGTATTTT.

V is TRBV19 and J is TRBJ2-7; the match to TRBD1 covers 9 bases. V trimming: 10 bases; J trimming: 1 base; junction bases outside the gene matches: 5. Germline CDR1 LNHDA, CDR2 SQIVND (reference sequence). The length of the CDR3 is 13 residues. CDR3 residues: CATGQGRSYEQYF. CDR3 bases: TGTGCCACAGGACAGGGGAGGTCCTACGAGCAGTACTTC.

This clone showed up just once. The chain joins TRBV9 to TRBJ2-1; TRBD1 matches 8 bases. The CDR3 runs 15 residues. Unmatched junction bases numbered 10, after V lost 2 bases and J lost 9 bases. CDR1 is SGDLS, CDR2 YYNGEE, per germline. In DNA, the CDR3 is TGTGCCAGCAGCGTTTACGACAGGGGTCCTGGTGAGCAGTTCTTC. Its protein is CASSVYDRGPGEQFF.

The chain links TRBV11-2 to TRBJ1-3, with D tentatively TRBD1 (6 bases). This CDR3 has 16 amino acids. Trimming removed 0 bases at V and 4 bases at J, with 13 bases between. Per the germline V gene, CDR1 is SGHAT and CDR2 is FQNNGV. CDR3 sequence: CASSLDPQGGGNTIYF. CDR3 nucleotides: TGTGCCAGCAGCTTAGATCCACAGGGTGGAGGAAACACCATATATTTT.

This chain connects TRBV6-2 or TRBV6-3 to TRBJ2-7; 10 nucleotides align to TRBD1. Germline lookup yields CDR1 MNHEY and CDR2 SVGEGT. V shed 2 bases, J shed 0 bases, and the junction held 16 bases outside the gene matches. The CDR3 is 20 residues long. Written as DNA, the CDR3 is TGTGCCAGCAGTTACACCCGACAGGGGGCAGCCCAGGGATCCTCCTACGAGCAGTACTTC. Protein product: CASSYTRQGAAQGSSYEQYF.

There are a few counts of this clone. Within the sample, other DNA sequences also encode this same CDR3. The V gene is TRBV5-4, the J gene TRBJ1-2; TRBD1 is a possible D gene (5 bases). Looked up from germline, CDR1 is SGHNT and CDR2 is YYREEE (reference sequence). Trimming removed 4 bases from V and 0 bases from J, with 10 bases in between. This CDR3 region has 14 residues. The CDR3 sequence: CASSLGGTNYGYTF. CDR3 sequence (DNA): TGTGCCAGCAGCCTCGGGGGGACTAACTATGGCTACACCTTC.

This sequence joins TRBV28 and TRBJ2-1; 11 bases are a match to TRBD2. Germline loops: CDR1 MDHEN, CDR2 SYDVKM. The CDR3 covers 15 residues. Trimming took 11 bases from V and 6 from J; bases not matched to a gene: 12. This chain's CDR3 is CASATLAGGGNEQFF. The CDR3 DNA reads as TGTGCCTCAGCAACTCTAGCGGGAGGTGGCAATGAGCAGTTCTTC.

The chain employs TRBV14 and TRBJ2-1; 9 bases are a match to TRBD2. The CDR3 sequence is 15 residues long. J was trimmed by 4 bases and V by 4 bases; bases with no gene match: 5. The germline CDR1 and CDR2 sequences are SGHDN and FVKESK. The CDR3, as DNA: TGTGCCAGCAGCCTATTTAGCGGGGGTTACAATGAGCAGTTCTTC. It yields the protein CASSLFSGGYNEQFF.

The gene calls are TRBV7-2 and TRBJ1-1; a weak D match, TRBD1 (6 bases). In germline, CDR1 is SGHTA, CDR2 FQGNSA. The CDR3 totals 17 residues. V lost 2 bases, J lost 1 base, and 17 bases lay in between. The CDR3 is CASSLFRGHRANTEAFF. The CDR3 DNA reads TGTGCCAGCAGCTTATTCCGGGGTCACAGGGCGAACACTGAAGCTTTCTTT.

The CDR3 nucleotides are TGTGCCAGCTCGCCTGACTCGGACATGAACACTGAAGCTTTCTTT. Amino acids: CASSPDSDMNTEAFF. The rearrangement joins TRBV18 to TRBJ1-1, with a possible D match to TRBD1 (5 bases). This CDR3 spans 15 amino acids. Germline V lookup: CDR1 KGHSH, CDR2 LQKENI. V lost 6 bases and J 0 bases, leaving 14 bases between the germline ends.

V usage is TRBV7-9 and J usage is TRBJ1-2, with 9 nucleotides matching TRBD1. The CDR3 contains 13 residues. The germline gives CDR1 SEHNR, CDR2 FQNEAQ (reference sequence). V lost 4 bases and J lost 4; bases outside the gene matches: 1. The CDR3 loop is CASSSGQGYGYTF. The CDR3 nucleotides are TGTGCCAGCAGCTCGGGACAGGGCTATGGCTACACCTTC. Drawing the rest from reference TRBV7-9 and TRBJ1-2, the complete variable domain is DTGVSQNPRHKITKRGQNVTFRCDPISEHNRLYWYRQTLGQGPEFLTYFQNEAQLEKSRLLSDRFSAERPKGSFSTLEIQRTEQGDSAMYLCASSSGQGYGYTFGSGTRLTVV.

The chain links TRBV4-1 to TRBJ1-5, with D possibly being TRBD1 (6 bases). The CDR3 is made up of 18 amino acids. The V and J ends lost 2 bases and 0 bases respectively, with 17 bases between them. Germline V gene sequence: CDR1 MGHRA, CDR2 YSYEKL. CDR3 residues: CASSQLPMDSYSNQPQHF. The CDR3 DNA reads TGCGCCAGCAGCCAACTACCTATGGACAGTTATAGCAATCAGCCCCAGCATTTT.

This chain joins TRBV4-2 and TRBJ2-1; 9 nucleotides line up with TRBD2. J lost 8 bases, V lost 1 base, and 3 bases had no gene match. The CDR3 totals 14 residues. Germline-derived CDR1 and CDR2 are LGHNA and YNFKEQ. The CDR3 DNA sequence: TGTGCCAGCAGCCAAGCCGGCGGGAGGGATGAGCAGTTCTTC. Its protein product is CASSQAGGRDEQFF.

V usage is TRBV6-6 and J usage is TRBJ2-3, with D perhaps TRBD1 (6 bases). Trimming shortened V by 2 bases and J by 4 bases, and 13 bases separated the two germline ends. The CDR3 runs to 15 residues. Germline lookup yields CDR1 MNHNY and CDR2 SVGAGI (reference sequence). The CDR3 reads CASSYSRGSADTQYF. The CDR3 DNA reads as TGTGCCAGCAGTTACAGCAGGGGATCCGCAGATACGCAGTATTTT.

V is TRBV5-1 and J is TRBJ1-4; D uncertain. V was trimmed by 4 bases and J by 8 bases, leaving 15 bases between them. Germline loops: CDR1 SGHRS, CDR2 YFSETQ. This CDR3 has 14 amino acids. CDR3 nucleotide sequence: TGCGCCAGCAGCGCGGGTCCGACAAGCGAAAAACTGTTTTTT. This encodes CASSAGPTSEKLFF.